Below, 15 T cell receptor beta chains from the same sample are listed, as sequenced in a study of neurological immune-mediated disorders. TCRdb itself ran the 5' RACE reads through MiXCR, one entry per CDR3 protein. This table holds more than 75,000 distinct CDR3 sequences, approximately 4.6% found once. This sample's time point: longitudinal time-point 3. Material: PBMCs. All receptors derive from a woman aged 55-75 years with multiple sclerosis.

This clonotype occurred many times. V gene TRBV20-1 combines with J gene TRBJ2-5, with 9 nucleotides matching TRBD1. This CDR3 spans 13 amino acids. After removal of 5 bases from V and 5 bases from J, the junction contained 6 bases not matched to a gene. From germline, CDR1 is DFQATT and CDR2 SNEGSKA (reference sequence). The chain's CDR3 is CSAGTGIRETQYF. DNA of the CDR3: TGCAGTGCTGGGACAGGGATCCGGGAGACCCAGTACTTC.

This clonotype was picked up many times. CDR3 in DNA: TGTGCCAGTGCGAAGACACATTACCAAGAGACCCAGTACTTC. It encodes CASAKTHYQETQYF. The genes are TRBV12-3 or TRBV12-4 and TRBJ2-5; D unresolved. This CDR3 is 14 amino acids long. V gave up 9 bases and J gave up 0 bases, with 14 bases separating them.

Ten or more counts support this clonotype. The CDR3 here is CASSPPGQGLNEQFF. The DNA for the CDR3 is TGTGCCAGCTCACCACCCGGACAGGGGCTCAATGAGCAGTTCTTC. V gene TRBV18 combines with J gene TRBJ2-1, with TRBD1 matching over 9 bases. The V segment lost 0 bases and the J segment 6 bases; nucleotides outside the gene matches: 3. The germline V gene encodes CDR1 KGHSH and CDR2 LQKENI. The CDR3 has 15 amino acids.

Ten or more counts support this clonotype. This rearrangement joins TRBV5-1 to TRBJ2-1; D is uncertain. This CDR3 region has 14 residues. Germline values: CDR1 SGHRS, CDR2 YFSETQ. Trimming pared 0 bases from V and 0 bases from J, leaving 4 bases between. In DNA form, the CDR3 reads TGCGCCAGCAGCTTGGGGACCTCCTACAATGAGCAGTTCTTC. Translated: CASSLGTSYNEQFF.

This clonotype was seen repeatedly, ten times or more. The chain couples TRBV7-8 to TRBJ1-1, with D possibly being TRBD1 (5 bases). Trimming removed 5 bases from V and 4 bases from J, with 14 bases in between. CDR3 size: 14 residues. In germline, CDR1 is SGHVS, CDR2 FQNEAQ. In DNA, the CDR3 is TGTGCCAGCAGCCGGGGGGGATCCATCACTGAAGCTTTCTTT. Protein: CASSRGGSITEAFF.

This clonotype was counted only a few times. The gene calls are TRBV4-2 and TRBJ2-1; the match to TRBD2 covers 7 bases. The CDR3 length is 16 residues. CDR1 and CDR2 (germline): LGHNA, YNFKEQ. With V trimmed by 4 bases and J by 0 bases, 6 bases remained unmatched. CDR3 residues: CASSLEAGNSYNEQFF. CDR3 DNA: TGTGCCAGCAGCCTGGAAGCGGGGAACTCCTACAATGAGCAGTTCTTC.

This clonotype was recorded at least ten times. The CDR3 spells CASSSPYPGQGNYEQYF. The CDR3 nucleotides read TGCGCCAGCAGCTCCCCGTATCCGGGACAGGGAAACTACGAGCAGTACTTC. This chain connects TRBV5-1 to TRBJ2-7; 9 positions match TRBD1. J was trimmed by 3 bases and V by 3 bases; bases with no gene match: 13. The CDR3 consists of 17 residues. Germline V CDR1 and CDR2: SGHRS, YFSETQ.

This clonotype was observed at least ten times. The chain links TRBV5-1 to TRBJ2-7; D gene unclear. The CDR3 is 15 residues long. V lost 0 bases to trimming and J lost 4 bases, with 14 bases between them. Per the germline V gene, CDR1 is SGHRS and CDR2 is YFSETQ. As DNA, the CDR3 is TGCGCCAGCAGCTTGGCTTCCGGGCAACCTTACGAGCAGTACTTC. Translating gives CASSLASGQPYEQYF.

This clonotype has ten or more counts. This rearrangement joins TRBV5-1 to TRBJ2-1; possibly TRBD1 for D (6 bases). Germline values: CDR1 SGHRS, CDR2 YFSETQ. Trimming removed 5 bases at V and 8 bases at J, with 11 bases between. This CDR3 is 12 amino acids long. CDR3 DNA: TGCGCCAGCAGGGTGGACAGCGATGAGCAGTTCTTC. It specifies CASRVDSDEQFF.

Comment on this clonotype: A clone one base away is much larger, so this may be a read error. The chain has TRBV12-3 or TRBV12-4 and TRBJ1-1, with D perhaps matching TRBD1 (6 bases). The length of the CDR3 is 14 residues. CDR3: CASSHSLGDTEDFF. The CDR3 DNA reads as TGTGCCAGCAGCCACTCCTTGGGGGACACTGAAGATTTCTTT.

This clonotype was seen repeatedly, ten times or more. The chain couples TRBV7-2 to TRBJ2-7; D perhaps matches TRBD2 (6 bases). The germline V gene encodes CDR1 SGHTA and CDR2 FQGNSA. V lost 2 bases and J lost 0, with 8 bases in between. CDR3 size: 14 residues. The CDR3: CASSLLAFSYEQYF. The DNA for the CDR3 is TGTGCCAGCAGCTTACTAGCGTTCTCCTACGAGCAGTACTTC.

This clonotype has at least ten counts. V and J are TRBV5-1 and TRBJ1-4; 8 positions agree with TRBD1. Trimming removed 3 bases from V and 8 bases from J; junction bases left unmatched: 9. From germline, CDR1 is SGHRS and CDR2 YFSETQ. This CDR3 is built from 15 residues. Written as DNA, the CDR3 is TGCGCCAGCAGCTCGGACAGGGAGGGGGGCGAAAAACTGTTTTTT. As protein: CASSSDREGGEKLFF.

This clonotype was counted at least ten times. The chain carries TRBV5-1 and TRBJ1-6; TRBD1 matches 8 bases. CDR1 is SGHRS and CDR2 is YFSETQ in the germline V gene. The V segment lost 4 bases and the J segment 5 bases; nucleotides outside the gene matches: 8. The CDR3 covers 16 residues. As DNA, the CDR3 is TGCGCCAGCAGCGCGGACACGGGACAGGATAATTCACCCCTCCACTTT. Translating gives CASSADTGQDNSPLHF.

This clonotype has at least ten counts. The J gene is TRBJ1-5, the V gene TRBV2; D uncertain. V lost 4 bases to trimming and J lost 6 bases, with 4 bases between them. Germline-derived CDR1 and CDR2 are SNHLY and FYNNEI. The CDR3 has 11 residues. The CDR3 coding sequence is TGTGCCAGCAGTGTAGGTCAGCCCCAGCATTTT. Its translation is CASSVGQPQHF. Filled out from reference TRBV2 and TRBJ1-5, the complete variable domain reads EPEVTQTPSHQVTQMGQEVILRCVPISNHLYFYWYRQILGQKVEFLVSFYNNEISEKSEIFDDQFSVERPDGSNFTLKIRSTKLEDSAMYFCASSVGQPQHFGDGTRLSIL.

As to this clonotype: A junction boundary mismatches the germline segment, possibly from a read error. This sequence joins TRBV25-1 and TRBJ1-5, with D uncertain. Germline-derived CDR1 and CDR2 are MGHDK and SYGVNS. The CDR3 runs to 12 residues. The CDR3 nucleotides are TGTGTCAGCAGTGTTGGGCGACAGCCCCAGCATTTT. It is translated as CVSSVGRQPQHF.